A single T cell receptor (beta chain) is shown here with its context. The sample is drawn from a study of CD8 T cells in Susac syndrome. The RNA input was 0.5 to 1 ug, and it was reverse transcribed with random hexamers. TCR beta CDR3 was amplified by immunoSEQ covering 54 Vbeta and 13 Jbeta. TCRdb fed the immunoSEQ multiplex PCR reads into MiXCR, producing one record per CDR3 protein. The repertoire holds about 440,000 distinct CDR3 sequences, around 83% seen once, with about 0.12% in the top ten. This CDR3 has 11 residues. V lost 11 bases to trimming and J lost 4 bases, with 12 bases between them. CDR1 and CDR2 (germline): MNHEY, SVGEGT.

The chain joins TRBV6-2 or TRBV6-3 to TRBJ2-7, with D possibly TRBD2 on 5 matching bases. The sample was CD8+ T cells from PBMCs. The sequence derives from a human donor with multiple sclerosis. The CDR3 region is CASGMTYEQYF. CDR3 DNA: TGTGCCTCCGGGATGACATACGAGCAGTACTTC.